This T cell receptor (beta chain) emerged from a study of T cells in Graves' hyperthyroidism and ophthalmopathy. General study findings and limits: Ophthalmopathy was predicted by the model a median of approximately 6 months ahead of onset. Most thyroid clonotypes that were expanded above 0.001 also turned up in blood.

Subjects with ophthalmopathy showed a Clinical Activity Score no lower than 3, a NOSPECS grade no lower than 4, and a duration shorter than 3 months. Between the trimmed V and J ends, which lost 5 bases and 0 bases, there was a span of 14 bases. The germline V gene has CDR1 SGHTA and CDR2 FQGTGA. The CDR3 runs 17 residues. Amplification targeted TCR beta CDR3 regions from RNA transcripts. First-round RT-PCR of the TCR CDR3 relied on the HTBI primer set. TCRdb passed the multiplex PCR reads through MiXCR, listing each CDR3 protein once. The sample shows about 370,000 distinct CDR3 sequences, about 15% of them seen only once. This clonotype has ten or more counts. The antigen remains unidentified.

The chain carries TRBV7-3 and TRBJ2-6; D gene unclear. The receptor was isolated from a woman in her sixties or seventies with Graves' ophthalmopathy. Sequencing was carried out using blood. CDR3 sequence (DNA): TGTGCCAGCAGCCCCGCCGGACGGTACTCTGGGGCCAACGTCCTGACTTTC. Translated: CASSPAGRYSGANVLTF.